This paragraph covers one T cell receptor beta chain sequence. The CDR3 is 11 residues long. V was shortened by 4 bases and J by 2 bases, with 3 bases between the two germline ends. The germline V gene has CDR1 MNHNS and CDR2 SASEGT. The record originates from a study of shared clonotypes between healthy human individuals. The authors split each subset's genomic DNA evenly across several immunoSEQ plates. TCRdb keeps only in-frame clones here, not all; method: immunoSEQ multiplex PCR. The sample includes a few hundred thousand clones, 96% of them seen just once. The sequencing sample was made of memory CD8+ T cells sorted from blood. Subset given: CD45RO+ cells pooled with CCR7-negative TemRA cells. The TCR comes from a man aged 25-45 years in good health. This chain connects TRBV6-1 to TRBJ2-7; the D is unclear. For the CDR3, the DNA is TGTGCCAGCAGTGGTCCCTACGAGCAGTACTTC. This gives the protein CASSGPYEQYF.